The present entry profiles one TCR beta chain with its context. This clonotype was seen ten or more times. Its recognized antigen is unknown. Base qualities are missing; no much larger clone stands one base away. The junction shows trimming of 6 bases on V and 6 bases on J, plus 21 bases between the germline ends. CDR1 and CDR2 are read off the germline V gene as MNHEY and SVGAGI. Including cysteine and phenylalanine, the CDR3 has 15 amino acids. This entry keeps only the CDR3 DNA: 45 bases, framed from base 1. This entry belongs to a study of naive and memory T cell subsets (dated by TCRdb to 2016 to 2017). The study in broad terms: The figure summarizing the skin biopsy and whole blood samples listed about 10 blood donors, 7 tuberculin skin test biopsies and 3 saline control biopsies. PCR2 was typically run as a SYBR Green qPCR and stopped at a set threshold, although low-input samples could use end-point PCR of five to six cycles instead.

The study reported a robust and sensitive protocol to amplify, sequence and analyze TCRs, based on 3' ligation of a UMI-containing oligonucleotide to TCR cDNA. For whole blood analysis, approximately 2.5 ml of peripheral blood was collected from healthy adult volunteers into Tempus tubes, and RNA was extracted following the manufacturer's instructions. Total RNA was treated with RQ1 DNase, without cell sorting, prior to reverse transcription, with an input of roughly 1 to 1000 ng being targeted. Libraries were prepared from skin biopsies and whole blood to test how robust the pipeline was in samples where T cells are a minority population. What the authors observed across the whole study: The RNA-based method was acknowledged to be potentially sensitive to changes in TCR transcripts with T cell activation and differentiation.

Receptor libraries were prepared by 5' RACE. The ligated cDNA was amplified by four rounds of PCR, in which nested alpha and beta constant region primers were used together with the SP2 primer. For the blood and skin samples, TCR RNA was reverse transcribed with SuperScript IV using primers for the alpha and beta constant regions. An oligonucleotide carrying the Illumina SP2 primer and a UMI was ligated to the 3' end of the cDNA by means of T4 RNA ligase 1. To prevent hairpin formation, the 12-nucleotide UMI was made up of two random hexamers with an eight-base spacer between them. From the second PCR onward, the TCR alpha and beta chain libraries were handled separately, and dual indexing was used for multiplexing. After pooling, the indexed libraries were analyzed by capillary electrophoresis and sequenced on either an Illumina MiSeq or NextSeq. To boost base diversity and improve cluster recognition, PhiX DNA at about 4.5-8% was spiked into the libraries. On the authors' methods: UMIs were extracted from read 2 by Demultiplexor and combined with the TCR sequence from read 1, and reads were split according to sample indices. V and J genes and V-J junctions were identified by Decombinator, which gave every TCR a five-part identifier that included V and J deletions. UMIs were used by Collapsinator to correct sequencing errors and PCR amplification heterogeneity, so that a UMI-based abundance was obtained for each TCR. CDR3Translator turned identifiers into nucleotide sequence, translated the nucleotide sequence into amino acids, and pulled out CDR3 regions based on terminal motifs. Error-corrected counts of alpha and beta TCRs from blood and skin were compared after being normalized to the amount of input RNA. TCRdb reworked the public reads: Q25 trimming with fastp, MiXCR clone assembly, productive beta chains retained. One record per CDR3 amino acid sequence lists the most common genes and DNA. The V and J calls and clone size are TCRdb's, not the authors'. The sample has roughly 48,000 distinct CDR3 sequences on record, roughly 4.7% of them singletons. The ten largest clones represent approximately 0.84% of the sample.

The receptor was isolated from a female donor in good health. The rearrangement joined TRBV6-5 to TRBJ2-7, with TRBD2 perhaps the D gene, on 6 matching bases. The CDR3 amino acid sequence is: CASSRDFGRTSEQYF. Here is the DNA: TGTGCCAGCAGCCGGGACTTCGGAAGAACCTCCGAGCAGTACTTC.